Sequencing of this TCR beta chain was carried out in a study of cytomegalovirus exposure and HLA in healthy donors. Across the study: A subsequent analysis reported that the approximately 120 validation repertoires were produced on the same platform that had also been used for the roughly 670 first-cohort repertoires. Broader study findings: A classifier reportedly called cytomegalovirus status with high sensitivity and specificity. Testing in vitro showed a few CMV-associated chains specific for CMV antigens.

Data came from immunoSEQ multiplex PCR; TCRdb stores just in-frame clones and leaves some out. The sample carries a few hundred thousand clones, roughly 89% recorded once. On this clone itself: Its specificity is unknown.

The CDR3 is 15 residues long. V trimming: 5 bases; J trimming: 1 base; junction bases outside the gene matches: 7. CDR1 and CDR2 from the germline V gene are SGHTA and FQGNSA. The sequence was collected from a woman under 30 in good health and CMV-seronegative. Sequencing input: PBMCs. The chain joins TRBV7-2 to TRBJ1-2; TRBD1 aligns across 7 bases. The CDR3 region is CASSRRQGNNYGYTF. In nucleotides, the CDR3 is TGTGCCAGCAGCAGAAGACAGGGAAATAACTATGGCTACACCTTC.